The 11 T cell receptor beta chains given below trace back to one sample, sequenced in a study of T cell responses to AZD1222 COVID-19 vaccine. The repertoire was sequenced with immunoSEQ multiplex PCR; TCRdb's copy has only in-frame clones and lacks some. The sample yields more than 70,000 clones, around 83% seen once. The material was peripheral blood, obtained on day 0 of AZD1222 vaccination. The receptors derive from an adult in good health.

This chain connects TRBV7-2 to TRBJ2-1, with D unresolved. V lost 7 bases, J lost 9 bases, and 13 bases lay in between. This CDR3 comprises 12 residues. Germline V gene sequence: CDR1 SGHTA, CDR2 FQGNSA. The CDR3 nucleotides read TGTGCCAGCACTTCTTTGGGTATTGAGCAGTTCTTC. It encodes CASTSLGIEQFF. The variable domain in full, with the rest retrieved from reference TRBV7-2 and TRBJ2-1, is GAGVSQSPSNKVTEKGKDVELRCDPISGHTALYWYRQSLGQGLEFLIYFQGNSAPDKSGLPSDRFSAERTGGSVSTLTIQRTQQEDSAVYLCASTSLGIEQFFGPGTRLTVL.

The CDR3 bases are TGTGCCAGCAGCCCATTACAGGGACCTTACGAGCAGTACTTC. Encoded protein: CASSPLQGPYEQYF. V and J are TRBV5-6 and TRBJ2-7, with a tentative D call TRBD1 (6 bases). The CDR3 loop spans 14 amino acids. Trimming removed 4 bases at V and 4 bases at J, with 15 bases between. CDR1 and CDR2 (germline): SGHDT, YYEEEE.

The gene calls are TRBV19 and TRBJ1-6, with 11 nucleotides matching TRBD1. The germline CDR1 and CDR2 sequences are LNHDA and SQIVND (reference sequence). The CDR3 length is 18 residues. Losses at the gene ends were 4 bases for V and 0 bases for J; bases not matched to a gene: 5. The CDR3 spells CASSRGQGVSSYNSPLHF. For the CDR3, the DNA is TGTGCCAGTAGTAGGGGACAGGGGGTTAGCTCCTATAATTCACCCCTCCACTTT. Filled out from reference TRBV19 and TRBJ1-6, the complete variable domain reads DGGITQSPKYLFRKEGQNVTLSCEQNLNHDAMYWYRQDPGQGLRLIYYSQIVNDFQKGDIAEGYSVSREKKESFPLTVTSAQKNPTAFYLCASSRGQGVSSYNSPLHFGNGTRLTVT.

CDR3 sequence reads: CARKHFYRQGAWVRLETQYF. DNA of the CDR3: TGTGCCAGAAAACACTTTTATAGACAGGGGGCATGGGTCAGGCTAGAGACCCAGTACTTC. The genes are TRBV6-4 and TRBJ2-5; 10 nucleotides match TRBD1. V lost 9 bases, J lost 4 bases, and 26 bases stayed unmatched. The CDR3 is made up of 20 amino acids. Germline values: CDR1 MRHNA, CDR2 SNTAGT.

The chain carries TRBV5-8 and TRBJ2-1; the match to TRBD2 covers 8 bases. The CDR3 sequence is 17 residues long. The germline V gene has CDR1 SGHTS and CDR2 YDEGEE. V shed 4 bases, J shed 6 bases, and the junction held 15 bases outside the gene matches. The CDR3 is CASSAMGSSGGFNEQFF. DNA of the CDR3: TGTGCCAGCAGCGCGATGGGTTCGAGCGGGGGATTCAATGAGCAGTTCTTC.

This clone was seen only once. V gene TRBV24-1 combines with J gene TRBJ2-7; unclear D gene. CDR3 length equals 14 residues. From germline, CDR1 is KGHDR and CDR2 SFDVKD. V was shortened by 2 bases and J by 7 bases, with 14 bases between the two germline ends. The CDR3 DNA is TGTGCCACCAGTGATTCCCAGCGACCTACGGAGCAGTACTTC. It is translated as CATSDSQRPTEQYF.

The rearrangement joins TRBV5-1 to TRBJ2-2; TRBD1 matches 8 bases. The J segment lost 4 bases and the V segment lost 2 bases, leaving 1 base of the junction unmatched. The CDR3 extends over 14 amino acids. CDR1 is SGHRS, CDR2 YFSETQ, per germline. The CDR3 DNA reads as TGCGCCAGCAGCTTCCAGGGGGCCACCGGGGAGCTGTTTTTT. Translation gives CASSFQGATGELFF.

The chain couples TRBV6-2 or TRBV6-3 to TRBJ1-6; D remains ambiguous. This CDR3 has 16 amino acids. Germline values: CDR1 MNHEY, CDR2 SVGEGT. Between the trimmed V and J ends, which lost 2 bases and 8 bases, there was a span of 16 bases. The CDR3 DNA reads as TGTGCCAGCAGTTACAGGGTTCCCTCCGGGGATTCACCCCTCCACTTT. This codes for CASSYRVPSGDSPLHF.

This clone was recorded once. In DNA, the CDR3 is TGTGCCAGCAGCGGGGCGGGGGCTGCCTACGAGCAGTACTTC. Encoded protein: CASSGAGAAYEQYF. The chain has TRBV5-5 and TRBJ2-7; the D gene is possibly TRBD2 (7 bases). The V end lost 4 bases, the J end lost 2 bases, and 13 bases lay between the germline ends. In germline, CDR1 is SGHKS, CDR2 YYEKEE (reference sequence). The CDR3 is 14 amino acids.

V usage is TRBV29-1 and J usage is TRBJ1-4; D may be TRBD1 (5 bases). The germline V gene has CDR1 SQVTM and CDR2 ANQGSEA. CDR3 size: 12 residues. V gave up 7 bases and J gave up 3 bases, with 9 bases separating them. CDR3 region: CSGGTSNEKLFF. CDR3 bases: TGCAGCGGAGGGACCTCTAATGAAAAACTGTTTTTT.

This clone has just one count. The chain links TRBV6-5 to TRBJ2-3, with D possibly being TRBD2 (5 bases). This CDR3 spans 15 amino acids. Trimming removed 7 bases from V and 2 bases from J, with 16 bases in between. Germline V lookup: CDR1 MNHEY, CDR2 SVGAGI. CDR3 DNA: TGTGCCAGCACCCCTCGGGGAGCGGTCACAGATACGCAGTATTTT. This encodes CASTPRGAVTDTQYF.